This T cell receptor beta chain stems from a study of patients and donors after allogeneic stem cell transplantation. This CDR3 contains 14 residues. The trim removed 4 bases at V and 6 bases at J, leaving 8 bases unmatched. Germline-derived CDR1 and CDR2 are SEHNR and FQNEAQ (reference sequence). TCRdb processed the RT-PCR reads anew with MiXCR; each CDR3 protein has one entry. Here the sample spans about 410,000 distinct CDR3 sequences, 15% to 20% being singletons. This clonotype came up many times. The sequence came from a human donor who was either an allogeneic HSCT recipient or a stem cell or donor lymphocyte infusion donor (not recorded which). It is not recorded whose cells these are; they may come from a transplant donor. The sequenced material came from blood, either unsorted or a sorted T cell fraction (not recorded which). The chain has TRBV7-9 and TRBJ2-7; 8 nucleotides match TRBD1. CDR3 in amino acids: CASSSDRADCEQYF. The CDR3 DNA sequence: TGTGCCAGCAGCTCGGACAGGGCAGACTGCGAGCAGTACTTC.